A single sample gave rise to the 24 T cell receptor beta chains below, sequenced in a study of T cells in localized non-small cell lung cancer. Sequencing used immunoSEQ multiplex PCR; TCRdb keeps in-frame clones, though not all of them. Of under 5,000 clones listed, about 33% are singletons. The sample was lung tumor tissue, taken before any cancer treatment. Every receptor here comes from a woman aged 40-69 years with stage II squamous cell lung carcinoma.

The chain recombines TRBV6-4 with TRBJ2-7, with no clear D. Trimming shortened V by 7 bases and J by 6 bases, and 10 bases separated the two germline ends. CDR1 and CDR2 (germline): MRHNA, SNTAGT. The CDR3 runs 11 residues. CDR3 sequence: CASTQGGEQYF. The CDR3 nucleotides are TGTGCCAGCACCCAAGGTGGCGAGCAGTACTTC.

This clone is deemed medium-sized. V and J are TRBV7-2 and TRBJ2-6, with D uncertain. The germline V and J ends were trimmed by 0 bases and 4 bases, with 1 base remaining between them. The CDR3 totals 13 residues. Germline values: CDR1 SGHTA, CDR2 FQGNSA. The CDR3 DNA reads as TGTGCCAGCAGCTTAGCCGGGGCCAACGTCCTGACTTTC. Protein: CASSLAGANVLTF. Based on the CDR3 plus reference TRBV7-2 and TRBJ2-6, the full variable domain is GAGVSQSPSNKVTEKGKDVELRCDPISGHTALYWYRQSLGQGLEFLIYFQGNSAPDKSGLPSDRFSAERTGGSVSTLTIQRTQQEDSAVYLCASSLAGANVLTFGAGSRLTVL.

There are a few counts of this clone. The CDR3 region is CASSQGLAGGETQYF. For the CDR3, the DNA is TGCGCCAGCAGCCAAGGACTAGCGGGAGGGGAGACCCAGTACTTC. The chain carries TRBV4-1 and TRBJ2-5, with 14 bases aligning to TRBD2. The junction had 0 bases not matched to a gene; V was cut back by 1 base and J by 5 bases. CDR1 and CDR2 (germline): MGHRA, YSYEKL. The CDR3 runs to 15 residues.

The chain joins TRBV12-5 to TRBJ1-1; the D is unclear. Germline V gene lookup returns CDR1 LGHNT and CDR2 FRNRAP. This CDR3 region has 11 residues. CDR3 loop: CASSQFTEAFF. The CDR3 DNA reads TGTGCCAGCTCTCAGTTCACTGAAGCTTTCTTT.

This clone was recorded a few times. The chain combines TRBV6-8 with TRBJ1-5, with D unclear. The V end lost 5 bases, the J end lost 3 bases, and 8 bases lay between the germline ends. Germline V lookup: CDR1 MNHGY, CDR2 SAAAGT. CDR3 size: 13 residues. CDR3 DNA: TGTGCCAGCAGTCCTGACCCCAATCAGCCCCAGCATTTT. Protein product: CASSPDPNQPQHF.

The chain uses TRBV28 and TRBJ2-7; 10 nucleotides agree with TRBD2. This CDR3 spans 15 amino acids. The germline V gene encodes CDR1 MDHEN and CDR2 SYDVKM. Germline trimming cut 6 bases from V and 1 base from J; bases unmatched to any gene: 6. CDR3 loop: CASSLAGAKSYEQYF. The CDR3 DNA follows: TGTGCCAGCAGCCTAGCGGGAGCCAAATCCTACGAGCAGTACTTC.

Within the sample, this clone is medium-sized. The chain uses TRBV4-1 and TRBJ1-1; possibly TRBD1 for D (5 bases). Germline V lookup: CDR1 MGHRA, CDR2 YSYEKL. V lost 2 bases and J 5 bases, leaving 15 bases between the germline ends. This CDR3 is built from 15 residues. The chain's CDR3 is CASSQLGTATTEAFF. Here the CDR3 DNA reads TGCGCCAGCAGCCAACTCGGGACGGCGACAACTGAAGCTTTCTTT.

The V gene is TRBV11-3, the J gene TRBJ2-7; 11 bases are shared with TRBD2. From germline, CDR1 is SGHNT and CDR2 YENEEA. The V gene end was trimmed by 3 bases and the J gene end by 4 bases; junction bases not matched to a gene: 17. This CDR3 spans 19 amino acids. The CDR3 here is CASSLLDYKLAGGPYEQYF. For the CDR3, the DNA is TGTGCCAGCAGCTTGTTGGACTATAAATTAGCGGGAGGGCCATACGAGCAGTACTTC.

This clone has a handful of counts. The J gene is TRBJ1-1, the V gene TRBV28; D might be TRBD1 (5 bases). V was shortened by 6 bases and J by 0 bases, with 11 bases between the two germline ends. CDR1 is MDHEN, CDR2 SYDVKM, per germline. The CDR3 spans 14 residues. CDR3 loop: CASRPPTVNTEAFF. The CDR3 region has the DNA TGTGCCAGCAGACCTCCGACAGTGAACACTGAAGCTTTCTTT.

V gene TRBV19 combines with J gene TRBJ2-3; unclear D gene. The germline V gene has CDR1 LNHDA and CDR2 SQIVND (reference sequence). V lost 3 bases and J 4 bases, leaving 11 bases between the germline ends. The CDR3 covers 14 residues. This CDR3 reads CASSIEIGPDTQYF. Written as DNA, the CDR3 is TGTGCCAGTAGTATTGAGATAGGACCAGATACGCAGTATTTT.

The gene calls are TRBV28 and TRBJ1-5; the match to TRBD1 covers 7 bases. The CDR3 consists of 16 residues. Germline lookup yields CDR1 MDHEN and CDR2 SYDVKM. V shed 7 bases and J 6 bases; nucleotides not matched to a gene: 15. CDR3 nucleotide sequence: TGTGCCAGCACCCTTACAACAGGGGTCTTGGGTCAGCCCCAGCATTTT. Its protein is CASTLTTGVLGQPQHF.

This clone was recorded once. The V gene is TRBV19, the J gene TRBJ1-1, with a possible D match to TRBD1 (6 bases). Germline loops: CDR1 LNHDA, CDR2 SQIVND (reference sequence). The CDR3 extends over 16 amino acids. Trimming took 6 bases from V and 5 from J, leaving 22 bases between them. CDR3 region: CASSSIPSGARTEAFF. CDR3 bases: TGTGCCAGTAGCTCAATCCCCTCGGGGGCGAGAACTGAAGCTTTCTTT. The full variable domain, completed using reference TRBV19 and TRBJ1-1, is DGGITQSPKYLFRKEGQNVTLSCEQNLNHDAMYWYRQDPGQGLRLIYYSQIVNDFQKGDIAEGYSVSREKKESFPLTVTSAQKNPTAFYLCASSSIPSGARTEAFFGQGTRLTVV.

This clone was observed a few times. The chain links TRBV5-1 to TRBJ1-1, with D possibly matching TRBD1 (6 bases). The V end lost 4 bases, the J end lost 1 base, and 14 bases lay between the germline ends. The CDR3 contains 15 residues. Per germline, CDR1 SGHRS and CDR2 YFSETQ. CDR3 amino acids: CASSLAGAANTEAFF. The CDR3 DNA reads as TGCGCCAGCAGCCTGGCGGGGGCGGCGAACACTGAAGCTTTCTTT.

The CDR3 spells CASSSTGLRGYTF. Here the CDR3 DNA reads TGTGCCAGCAGTAGCACAGGGTTACGCGGCTACACCTTC. The chain recombines TRBV28 with TRBJ1-2; possible D gene TRBD1, 6 bases. V was cut by 5 bases and J by 8 bases, with 15 bases left in between. There are 13 residues in the CDR3. Germline CDR1 is MDHEN and CDR2 is SYDVKM.

The chain recombines TRBV11-3 with TRBJ2-1; 12 nucleotides line up with TRBD2. The CDR3 runs 15 residues. J lost 9 bases, V lost 5 bases, and 8 bases had no gene match. Germline CDR1 SGHNT, CDR2 YENEEA. The CDR3 DNA sequence: TGTGCCAGCAGCCGACTAGCGGGAGTCAGGAGTGAGCAGTTCTTC. Translating it yields CASSRLAGVRSEQFF. Looking up the rest from reference TRBV11-3 and TRBJ2-1 gives the full variable domain: EAGVVQSPRYKIIEKKQPVAFWCNPISGHNTLYWYLQNLGQGPELLIRYENEEAVDDSQLPKDRFSAERLKGVDSTLKIQPAELGDSAVYLCASSRLAGVRSEQFFGPGTRLTVL.

The CDR3 spells CASSPSRQATNNQPQHF. CDR3 sequence (DNA): TGTGCCAGCTCACCCTCACGGCAGGCGACTAACAATCAGCCCCAGCATTTT. This rearrangement joins TRBV18 to TRBJ1-5; D not certain. Germline-derived CDR1 and CDR2 are KGHSH and LQKENI. The length of the CDR3 is 17 residues. Trimming cost V 3 bases and J 3 bases, with 18 bases left between them.

J is TRBJ2-1 and V is TRBV9; 10 bases fit TRBD2. Germline assignment: CDR1 SGDLS and CDR2 YYNGEE. CDR3 length: 16 amino acids. With V trimmed by 4 bases and J by 4 bases, 8 bases remained unmatched. CDR3 sequence: CASSQNLAGGYNEQFF. DNA of the CDR3: TGTGCCAGCAGCCAAAACTTAGCGGGAGGTTACAATGAGCAGTTCTTC.

The rearrangement links TRBV6-8 to TRBJ2-1, with 9 bases aligning to TRBD2. V dropped 7 bases and J dropped 8; count of bases not matched to a gene: 9. There are 14 residues in the CDR3. Germline loops: CDR1 MNHGY, CDR2 SAAAGT. CDR3 sequence: CASTLGLAADEQFF. In nucleotides, the CDR3 is TGTGCCAGCACTCTGGGACTAGCTGCGGATGAGCAGTTCTTC.

The chain recombines TRBV28 with TRBJ2-1, with no clear D. The germline CDR1 and CDR2 sequences are MDHEN and SYDVKM. This CDR3 has 13 residues. Trimming cost V 5 bases and J 10 bases, with 15 bases left between them. This CDR3 reads CASSEEPRREQFF. The CDR3 nucleotides are TGTGCCAGCAGTGAAGAACCCCGTAGGGAGCAGTTCTTC.

This chain connects TRBV23-1 to TRBJ2-1, with D possibly called TRBD1 or TRBD2 (5 bases each). TRBV23-1 is labeled an ORF, and its function is uncertain. This CDR3 has 15 residues. V was pared by 5 bases and J by 2 bases, with 13 bases between. The CDR3 DNA sequence: TGCGCCAGCAGTTTCACGAGGGGAACCTACAATGAGCAGTTCTTC. It yields the protein CASSFTRGTYNEQFF.

This clone was observed a handful of times. The CDR3 loop is CATSTDLGPRYEQYF. The DNA of the CDR3 is TGTGCCACCAGCACAGACCTTGGTCCACGGTACGAGCAGTACTTC. The chain combines TRBV15 with TRBJ2-7, with D hard to call. This CDR3 has 15 residues. Germline V gives CDR1 LNHNV, CDR2 YYDKDF (reference sequence). The V gene lost 4 bases and the J gene lost 4 bases, with 17 bases spanning the gap. Complete variable domain (other parts from reference TRBV15 and TRBJ2-7): DAMVIQNPRYQVTQFGKPVTLSCSQTLNHNVMYWYQQKSSQAPKLLFHYYDKDFNNEADTPDNFQSRRPNTSFCFLDIRSPGLGDTAMYLCATSTDLGPRYEQYFGPGTRLTVT.

By share, this clone ranks as medium-sized. V is TRBV6-8 and J is TRBJ2-7, with TRBD1 matching over 9 bases. With 8 bases clipped from V and 7 bases from J, the junction kept 12 bases outside the gene matches. This CDR3 region has 14 residues. Germline V gives CDR1 MNHGY, CDR2 SAAAGT. For the CDR3, the DNA is TGTGCCAGCGTCCGGGACAGGGCCTTGGGGGAGCAGTACTTC. Protein: CASVRDRALGEQYF.

This clone has more than one count but fewer than ten. The chain couples TRBV28 to TRBJ1-5, with 7 bases identical to TRBD1. The CDR3 consists of 14 residues. V dropped 6 bases and J dropped 4; count of bases not matched to a gene: 6. The V gene's germline CDR1 is MDHEN and CDR2 SYDVKM. CDR3 sequence (DNA): TGTGCCAGCAGCCCAGGGGGTGATAATCAGCCCCAGCATTTT. Protein: CASSPGGDNQPQHF.

This clone was recorded a few times. The V and J genes are TRBV9 and TRBJ1-1; D is uncertain. V lost 3 bases, J lost 6 bases, and 15 bases lay in between. This CDR3 is 14 amino acids long. Germline V gives CDR1 SGDLS, CDR2 YYNGEE. This CDR3 is CASSAITISAEAFF. The CDR3 DNA sequence: TGTGCCAGCAGCGCGATAACAATATCAGCTGAAGCTTTCTTT.